This T cell receptor (beta chain) derives from a study of T cells after yellow fever vaccination. Study background: It was SMART-Seq v4 Ultra Low Input that prepared the fractions with low cell numbers.

This clonotype occurred many times. Antigen unknown. Study-wide results and limits: From the bulk population, abundant clonotypes could contaminate and appear within FACS-sorted repertoires.

Using its own MiXCR run on the 5' RACE reads, TCRdb lists one record per CDR3 protein. This table holds more than 350,000 distinct CDR3 sequences, under 14% found once. J lost 0 bases, V lost 0 bases, and 2 bases had no gene match. Germline CDR1 MNHEY, CDR2 SVGAGI. The CDR3 covers 15 residues. The sequence was obtained from a man aged 18 to 30 who received the YFV17D yellow fever vaccine. The chain carries TRBV6-5 and TRBJ2-7; 7 bases are a match to TRBD2. Sequenced material: PBMCs, taken on the day of the first yellow fever vaccination. This chain's CDR3 is CASSYSPSGSYEQYF. The CDR3 coding sequence is TGTGCCAGCAGTTACTCGCCTAGCGGCTCCTACGAGCAGTACTTC.